These T cell receptor beta chains were read from a single sample in a study of blood T cell repertoires in COVID-19. Clones were sequenced by immunoSEQ multiplex PCR, and TCRdb holds only the in-frame ones, with some missing. Altogether over 70,000 clones are present, over 75% being singletons, with the ten largest covering about 3.9%. Sequenced sample: peripheral blood. The receptors originated from an older woman with acute or convalescent COVID-19. CDR3s include the opening cysteine and the closing phenylalanine or tryptophan. The order of the fields is J gene, D gene, V gene, clone size, CDR3 protein, CDR3 DNA. A D gene is named only where the DNA matches it firmly. Clone size is not always given. Where it is, it says once, few, many or a class for expanded clones.

>TRBJ1-5|-|TRBV7-8|few
CASSLERTNSNQPQHF
TGTGCCAGCAGCTTAGAACGCACTAATAGCAATCAGCCCCAGCATTTT
>TRBJ2-7|-|TRBV7-8|-
CASSLRQVYEQYF
TGTGCCAGCAGCTTAAGACAGGTATACGAGCAGTACTTC
>TRBJ1-4|TRBD1|TRBV7-8|-
CASRRPGQGTEKLFF
TGTGCCAGCAGAAGACCGGGACAGGGTACCGAAAAACTGTTTTTT
>TRBJ1-1|-|TRBV7-9|-
CASSSSTDSNTEAFF
TGTGCCAGCAGCTCCTCGACGGACAGTAACACTGAAGCTTTCTTT
>TRBJ1-2|TRBD1|TRBV6-2/TRBV6-3|-
CASSLRQGYHGYTF
TGTGCCAGCAGTCTCCGACAGGGGTATCATGGCTACACCTTC
>TRBJ2-1|-|TRBV20-1|-
CSAIDPTAPTGNEQFF
TGCAGTGCTATTGACCCCACAGCGCCCACGGGGAATGAGCAGTTCTTC
>TRBJ2-2|-|TRBV7-9|-
CASSLGDINTGELFF
TGTGCCAGCAGCTTAGGGGACATAAACACCGGGGAGCTGTTTTTT
>TRBJ2-5|TRBD1|TRBV30|few
CAWSVAAGGWETQYF
TGTGCCTGGAGTGTGGCGGCAGGGGGTTGGGAGACCCAGTACTTC
>TRBJ2-1|TRBD2|TRBV7-3|-
CASSSAWGGEQFF
TGTGCCAGCAGCTCAGCCTGGGGGGGTGAGCAGTTCTTC
>TRBJ2-7|-|TRBV4-2|-
CASSHARGAYEQYF
TGTGCCAGCAGCCATGCCCGGGGGGCGTACGAGCAGTACTTC
>TRBJ1-1|TRBD1|TRBV7-9|-
CASSPSRGNSEAFF
TGTGCCAGCAGCCCCAGCAGGGGGAATTCTGAAGCTTTCTTT
>TRBJ2-2|TRBD1|TRBV5-6|-
CASSRDRGYPNTGELFF
TGTGCCAGCAGCCGGGACAGGGGGTATCCGAACACCGGGGAGCTGTTTTTT
>TRBJ2-5|-|TRBV27|-
CASSLGATTTQETQYF
TGTGCCAGCAGTTTGGGAGCCACCACGACCCAAGAGACCCAGTACTTC
>TRBJ1-1|TRBD1|TRBV5-1|-
CASSFLTGVNTEAFF
TGCGCCAGCAGCTTCTTGACAGGGGTGAACACTGAAGCTTTCTTT
>TRBJ2-2|-|TRBV16|-
CASSQRHDTGELFF
TGTGCCAGCAGCCAACGACACGACACCGGGGAGCTGTTTTTT
>TRBJ1-3|TRBD1|TRBV5-1|-
CASSSQGQGEGNTIYF
TGCGCCAGCAGCTCCCAAGGACAGGGAGAGGGAAACACCATATATTTT
>TRBJ1-2|TRBD1|TRBV7-9|-
CASSKGQEAYGYTF
TGTGCCAGCAGCAAGGGACAGGAGGCTTATGGCTACACCTTC
>TRBJ1-6|TRBD1|TRBV28|-
CASSLEDPGTGNSPLHF
TGTGCCAGCAGTTTAGAGGACCCCGGGACAGGGAATTCACCCCTCCACTTT
>TRBJ1-6|-|TRBV6-5|-
CASSLTDSKGSPLHF
TGTGCCAGCAGCCTGACGGACAGTAAGGGCTCACCCCTCCACTTT
>TRBJ1-6|TRBD1|TRBV3-1/TRBV3-2|-
CASSQARTGNSPLHF
TGTGCCAGCAGCCAAGCCCGGACAGGCAATTCACCCCTCCACTTT
>TRBJ2-1|TRBD2|TRBV7-2|-
CASSLVAGEGNEQFF
TGTGCCAGCAGCTTAGTGGCGGGAGAGGGGAATGAGCAGTTCTTC
>TRBJ1-4|-|TRBV19|-
CASSRGQQPGIEKLFF
TGTGCCAGTAGTAGGGGGCAACAGCCCGGGATAGAAAAACTGTTTTTT
>TRBJ2-7|-|TRBV5-1|-
CASSFTAGRAYEQYF
TGCGCCAGCAGCTTTACTGCGGGACGCGCCTACGAGCAGTACTTC
>TRBJ2-7|TRBD2|TRBV6-5|-
CASSYDRGGRAAEQYF
TGTGCCAGCAGTTACGACCGGGGGGGGAGGGCCGCCGAGCAGTACTTC
>TRBJ1-2|-|TRBV6-1|-
CASSENLDSNGYTF
TGTGCCAGCAGTGAAAATCTAGATAGTAATGGCTACACCTTC
>TRBJ2-3|-|TRBV19|few
CASSMETGVTDTQYF
TGTGCCAGTAGTATGGAGACGGGAGTCACAGATACGCAGTATTTT
>TRBJ2-7|TRBD1|TRBV13|few
CASSSGQGAYEQYF
TGTGCCAGCAGCTCTGGACAGGGGGCCTACGAGCAGTACTTC
>TRBJ2-7|TRBD1|TRBV6-4|-
CASSVNRGYEQYF
TGTGCCAGCAGTGTGAACAGGGGCTACGAGCAGTACTTC
>TRBJ1-1|-|TRBV5-6|once
CASSLNRLRTEAFF
TGTGCCAGCAGCTTGAACAGATTGCGCACTGAAGCTTTCTTT
>TRBJ1-4|TRBD1|TRBV24-1|few
CATSDFPRTGLFNEKLFF
TGTGCCACCAGTGATTTCCCCAGGACAGGCCTTTTTAATGAAAAACTGTTTTTT
>TRBJ2-7|-|TRBV7-6|few
CASSRRSTNSYEQYF
TGTGCCAGCAGCCGGAGATCGACTAACTCCTACGAGCAGTACTTC
>TRBJ2-7|TRBD1|TRBV2|-
CASTPDRGTFWF
TGTGCCAGCACCCCGGACAGGGGAACCTTTTGGTTC
>TRBJ1-2|TRBD1|TRBV10-3|few
CAISQGTGLNYGYTF
TGTGCCATCAGCCAAGGGACAGGGCTGAACTATGGCTACACCTTC
>TRBJ1-2|-|TRBV7-6|-
CASSLTRGLSHYGYTF
TGTGCCAGCAGCTTGACAAGGGGACTCTCTCACTATGGCTACACCTTC
>TRBJ2-3|-|TRBV19|-
CASSSPSTDTQYF
TGTGCCAGTAGTTCTCCTAGCACAGATACGCAGTATTTT
>TRBJ1-2|-|TRBV6-1|once
CASSEWVGAKSGYTF
TGTGCCAGCAGTGAGTGGGTGGGGGCGAAAAGTGGCTACACCTTC
>TRBJ2-7|TRBD1|TRBV4-1|-
CASSQPAGGQYF
TGCGCCAGCAGCCAGCCCGCAGGGGGCCAGTACTTC
>TRBJ2-7|-|TRBV7-2|-
CASSPRGGSYEQYF
TGTGCCAGCAGCCCCCGCGGTGGCTCCTACGAGCAGTACTTC
>TRBJ1-2|TRBD1|TRBV30|-
CAWSVDRVDPYTF
TGTGCCTGGAGTGTCGACAGGGTGGATCCCTACACCTTC
>TRBJ1-2|TRBD1|TRBV5-1|-
CASSPGQLYGYTF
TGCGCCAGCAGCCCGGGACAGCTCTATGGCTACACCTTC
>TRBJ2-1|TRBD2|TRBV19|-
CASSLTPPGLAVSSYNEQFF
TGTGCCAGTAGCCTTACCCCCCCGGGACTAGCGGTGAGCTCCTACAATGAGCAGTTCTTC
>TRBJ2-1|-|TRBV9|-
CASSVGAGSYNEQFF
TGTGCCAGCAGCGTAGGGGCAGGGTCCTACAATGAGCAGTTCTTC
>TRBJ2-1|-|TRBV6-6|-
CASSQGTLEQFF
TGTGCCAGCAGTCAGGGGACTTTAGAGCAGTTCTTC
>TRBJ2-7|-|TRBV2|-
CASSDSGTGYNEQYF
TGTGCCAGCAGTGATAGCGGGACAGGGTATAACGAGCAGTACTTC
>TRBJ2-7|-|TRBV7-2|-
CASSLGEGGREQYF
TGTGCCAGCAGCTTAGGAGAGGGGGGGCGAGAGCAGTACTTC
>TRBJ2-7|TRBD1|TRBV2|-
CASSEARTITGTGNPYEQYF
TGTGCCAGCAGTGAAGCGCGAACGATTACCGGGACAGGGAATCCCTACGAGCAGTACTTC
>TRBJ1-2|-|TRBV12-3/TRBV12-4|-
CASSLAPSYGYTF
TGTGCCAGCAGTTTAGCGCCCAGTTATGGCTACACCTTC
>TRBJ2-3|TRBD1|TRBV18|-
CASSPRQGNTDTQYF
TGTGCCAGCTCACCTAGACAGGGAAACACAGATACGCAGTATTTT
>TRBJ1-5|-|TRBV7-2|few
CASSPDRINQPQHF
TGTGCCAGCAGCCCCGACAGGATCAATCAGCCCCAGCATTTT
>TRBJ2-7|-|TRBV5-5|-
CASSFLRGSPYEQYF
TGTGCCAGCAGCTTTCTGCGAGGGTCTCCCTACGAGCAGTACTTC
>TRBJ2-5|-|TRBV3-1/TRBV3-2|-
CASSQDPQNRVGSQETQYF
TGTGCCAGCAGCCAGGACCCCCAAAACAGGGTAGGGAGCCAAGAGACCCAGTACTTC
>TRBJ1-2|TRBD1|TRBV28|once
CASSHDRGFNYGYTF
TGTGCCAGCAGTCATGACAGGGGGTTTAACTATGGCTACACCTTC